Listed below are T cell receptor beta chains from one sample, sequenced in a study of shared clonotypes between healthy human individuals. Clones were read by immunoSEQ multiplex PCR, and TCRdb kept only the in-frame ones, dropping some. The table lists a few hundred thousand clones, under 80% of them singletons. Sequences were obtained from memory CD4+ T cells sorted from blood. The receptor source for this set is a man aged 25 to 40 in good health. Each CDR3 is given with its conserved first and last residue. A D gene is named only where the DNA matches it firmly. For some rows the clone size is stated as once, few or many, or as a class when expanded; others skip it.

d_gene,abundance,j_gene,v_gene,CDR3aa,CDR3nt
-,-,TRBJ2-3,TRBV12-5,CASIVPGRWGLYSTDTQYF,TGTGCTAGTATCGTCCCAGGGAGGTGGGGGTTGTACAGCACAGATACGCAGTATTTT
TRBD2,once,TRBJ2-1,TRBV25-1,CASSEGLATSSYNEQFF,TGTGCCAGCAGTGAGGGACTAGCCACAAGCTCCTACAATGAGCAGTTCTTC
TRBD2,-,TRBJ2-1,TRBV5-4,CASSSVAGGIYNEQFF,TGTGCCAGCAGCTCAGTAGCGGGAGGGATTTACAATGAGCAGTTCTTC
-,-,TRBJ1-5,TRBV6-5,CASSYTSNQPQHF,TGTGCCAGCAGTTACACTAGCAATCAGCCCCAGCATTTT
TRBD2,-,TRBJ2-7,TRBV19,CASTLAGGLGEQYF,TGTGCCAGTACCCTAGCGGGAGGGCTAGGCGAGCAGTACTTC
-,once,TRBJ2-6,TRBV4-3,CASSGDPGRQSRANVLTF,TGCGCCAGCAGCGGGGATCCAGGACGTCAAAGTCGGGCCAACGTCCTGACTTTC
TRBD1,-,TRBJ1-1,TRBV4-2,CASSLGTANTEAFF,TGTGCCAGCAGCCTTGGGACAGCGAACACTGAAGCTTTCTTT
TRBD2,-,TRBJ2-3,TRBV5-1,CASSYRAGGLPDTQYF,TGCGCCAGCAGCTATAGGGCGGGAGGCCTCCCAGATACGCAGTATTTT
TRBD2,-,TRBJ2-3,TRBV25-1,CASSEGLPGLAITDTQYF,TGTGCCAGCAGTGAGGGACTGCCGGGACTAGCGATCACAGATACGCAGTATTTT
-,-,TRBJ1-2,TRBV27,CASSLSIRAAYGYTF,TGTGCCAGCAGTTTATCCATCAGGGCTGCCTATGGCTACACCTTC
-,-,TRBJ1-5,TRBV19,CASSSGYVGQPQHF,TGTGCCAGTAGTAGTGGCTACGTAGGTCAGCCCCAGCATTTT
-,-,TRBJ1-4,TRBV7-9,CASSLAGAHEKLFF,TGTGCCAGCAGCTTAGCAGGGGCCCACGAAAAACTGTTTTTT
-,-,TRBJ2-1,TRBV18,CASSLDLYNEQFF,TGTGCCAGCTCACTAGACCTGTACAATGAGCAGTTCTTC
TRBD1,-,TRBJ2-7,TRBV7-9,CASSTTGSGTGSYEQYF,TGTGCCAGCAGCACTACAGGCTCCGGGACAGGGAGTTACGAGCAGTACTTC
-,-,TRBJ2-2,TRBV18,CASSPIEGSNTGELFF,TGTGCCAGCTCACCGATTGAGGGTTCGAACACCGGGGAGCTGTTTTTT
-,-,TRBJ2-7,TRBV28,CASRDKGGHEQYF,TGTGCCAGCAGGGACAAGGGGGGCCACGAGCAGTACTTC
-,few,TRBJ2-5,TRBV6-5,CASSLAAGQETQYF,TGTGCCAGCAGTTTGGCCGCAGGACAAGAGACCCAGTACTTC
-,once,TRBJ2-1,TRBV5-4,CASSPPSSIYNEQFF,TGTGCCAGCAGCCCCCCCTCTAGTATCTACAATGAGCAGTTCTTC
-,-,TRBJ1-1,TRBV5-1,CASSFRGEGTEAFF,TGCGCCAGCAGTTTTCGGGGTGAGGGAACTGAAGCTTTCTTT
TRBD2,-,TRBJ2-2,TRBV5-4,CASSLGLAGGGELFF,TGTGCCAGCAGCTTGGGACTAGCGGGAGGAGGGGAGCTGTTTTTT
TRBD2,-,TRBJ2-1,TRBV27,CASNPFGLAANEQFF,TGTGCCAGCAACCCTTTCGGACTAGCGGCTAATGAGCAGTTCTTC
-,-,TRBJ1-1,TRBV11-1,CASSSDIMNTEAFF,TGTGCCAGCAGTTCCGATATAATGAACACTGAAGCTTTCTTT
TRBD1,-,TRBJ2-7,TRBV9,CASSVAGTASYEQYF,TGTGCCAGCAGCGTAGCAGGGACAGCCTCCTACGAGCAGTACTTC
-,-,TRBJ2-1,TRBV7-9,CASSSRVASSNEQFF,TGTGCCAGCAGCTCCCGGGTAGCCTCTTCCAATGAGCAGTTCTTC
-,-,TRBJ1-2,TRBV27,CASRIGGGSGYTF,TGTGCCAGCAGAATCGGAGGGGGTAGTGGCTACACCTTC
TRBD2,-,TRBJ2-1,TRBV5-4,CASSFGLADLSYNEQFF,TGTGCCAGCAGCTTCGGACTAGCAGACCTCTCCTACAATGAGCAGTTCTTC
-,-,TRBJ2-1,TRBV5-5,CASSLLGLDGNEQFF,TGTGCCAGCAGCTTGCTGGGATTGGATGGCAATGAGCAGTTCTTC
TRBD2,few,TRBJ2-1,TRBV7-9,CASSPQLAGGGQFF,TGTGCCAGCAGCCCACAACTAGCGGGAGGGGGGCAGTTCTTC
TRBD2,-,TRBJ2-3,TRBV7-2,CASSLGAGRTDTQYF,TGTGCCAGCAGCTTAGGAGCGGGAAGGACAGATACGCAGTATTTT
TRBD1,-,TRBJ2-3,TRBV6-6,CASKTGGQRNTQYF,TGTGCCAGCAAGACAGGGGGCCAGAGAAATACGCAGTATTTT
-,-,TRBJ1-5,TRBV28,CASDRAGQPQHF,TGTGCCAGCGACCGGGCGGGCCAGCCCCAGCATTTT
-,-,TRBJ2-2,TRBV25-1,CASSGGTGGELFF,TGTGCCAGCAGTGGGGGGACTGGCGGGGAGCTGTTTTTT
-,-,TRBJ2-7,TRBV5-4,CASSLPSSSYEQYF,TGTGCCAGCAGTTTGCCTAGCAGCTCCTACGAGCAGTACTTC
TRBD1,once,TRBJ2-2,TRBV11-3,CASSSTGSNTGELFF,TGTGCCAGCAGCTCGACAGGGTCCAACACCGGGGAGCTGTTTTTT
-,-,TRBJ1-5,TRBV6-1,CASSERMGNQPQHF,TGTGCCAGCAGTGAAAGAATGGGCAATCAGCCCCAGCATTTT
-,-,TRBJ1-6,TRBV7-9,CASRPLTGPSSYNSPLHF,TGTGCCAGCAGACCTTTGACGGGCCCTAGCTCCTATAATTCACCCCTCCACTTT
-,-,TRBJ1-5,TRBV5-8,CASNYAGDQPQHF,TGTGCCAGCAATTATGCCGGGGACCAGCCCCAGCATTTT
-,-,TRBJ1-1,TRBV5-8,CASNRDPGGAFF,TGTGCCAGCAACCGGGACCCTGGGGGGGCTTTCTTT
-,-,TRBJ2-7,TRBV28,CASNPSLFPYEQYF,TGTGCCAGCAACCCCTCCCTTTTCCCCTACGAGCAGTACTTC
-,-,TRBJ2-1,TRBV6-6,CASSGRNEQFF,TGTGCCAGCAGCGGTCGCAATGAGCAGTTCTTC
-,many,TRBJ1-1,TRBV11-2,CASSWGSGEAFF,TGTGCCAGCAGCTGGGGGTCCGGTGAAGCTTTCTTT
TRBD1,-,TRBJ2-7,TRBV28,CASSFRDRHTYEQYF,TGTGCCAGCAGTTTCCGGGACAGACATACCTACGAGCAGTACTTC
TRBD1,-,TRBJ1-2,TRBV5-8,CASSRNRGPLYGYTF,TGTGCCAGCAGCCGAAACAGGGGACCTCTCTATGGCTACACCTTC
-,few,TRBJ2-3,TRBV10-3,CAAGTPDTQYF,TGTGCCGCAGGAACACCAGATACGCAGTATTTT
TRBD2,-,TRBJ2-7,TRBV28,CASSLLGLATYEQYF,TGTGCCAGCAGTTTGCTGGGACTAGCTACCTACGAGCAGTACTTC
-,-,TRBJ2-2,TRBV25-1,CASSDSRAPNTGELFF,TGTGCCAGCAGTGATTCGAGGGCCCCGAACACCGGGGAGCTGTTTTTT
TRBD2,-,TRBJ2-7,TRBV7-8,CASSLALASGRIASSYEQYF,TGTGCCAGCAGCTTAGCGCTGGCTAGCGGGAGGATTGCATCCTCCTACGAGCAGTACTTC
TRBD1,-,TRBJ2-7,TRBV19,CASSITGVHEQYF,TGTGCCAGTAGTATAACAGGGGTCCACGAGCAGTACTTC
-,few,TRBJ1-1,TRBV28,CALTGQNTEAFF,TGTGCTTTGACAGGACAAAACACTGAAGCTTTCTTT
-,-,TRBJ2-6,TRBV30,CAWSTGANVLTF,TGTGCCTGGAGTACAGGGGCCAACGTCCTGACTTTC
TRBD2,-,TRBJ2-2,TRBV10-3,CAISGTSSNTGELFF,TGTGCCATCAGTGGGACTAGTTCGAACACCGGGGAGCTGTTTTTT
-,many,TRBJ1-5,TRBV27,CASSLLGQPQHF,TGTGCCAGCAGTTTATTAGGTCAGCCCCAGCATTTT
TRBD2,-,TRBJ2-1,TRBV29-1,CSVEVRLAGVGYNEQFF,TGCAGCGTTGAAGTCAGACTAGCGGGAGTGGGCTACAATGAGCAGTTCTTC
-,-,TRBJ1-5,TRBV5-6,CASSVWGSLGQPQHF,TGTGCCAGCAGCGTGTGGGGGAGTCTCGGTCAGCCCCAGCATTTT